The clone carrying this TCR beta chain was seen a single time. This sample was taken from a study of blood T cell repertoires in COVID-19. The overall study: From the United States, Italy and Spain came samples of acute and convalescent COVID-19.

The CDR3 is 14 amino acids. Germline V gene data show CDR1 as SEHNR and CDR2 as FQNEAQ (reference sequence). V lost 7 bases to trimming and J lost 4 bases; unmatched junction nucleotides: 8. Original processing notes: Estimation of nucleated cell counts relied on the amplification of reference gene primers. The protocol was immunoSEQ multiplex PCR, while the TCRdb copy is restricted to in-frame clones and leaves out a portion. The V and J calls and clone size are taken from that table; D and trimming were inferred from the DNA. The sample has under 250,000 clones, 80% to 85% seen once. The chain combines TRBV7-9 with TRBJ2-7; 9 positions agree with TRBD1. Input material: peripheral blood. The sequence derives from a woman between 25 and 40 years old who had recovered from COVID-19. In nucleotides, the CDR3 is TGTGCCAGCAACCCGGGACAGGGAGAATACGAGCAGTACTTC. This gives the protein CASNPGQGEYEQYF.